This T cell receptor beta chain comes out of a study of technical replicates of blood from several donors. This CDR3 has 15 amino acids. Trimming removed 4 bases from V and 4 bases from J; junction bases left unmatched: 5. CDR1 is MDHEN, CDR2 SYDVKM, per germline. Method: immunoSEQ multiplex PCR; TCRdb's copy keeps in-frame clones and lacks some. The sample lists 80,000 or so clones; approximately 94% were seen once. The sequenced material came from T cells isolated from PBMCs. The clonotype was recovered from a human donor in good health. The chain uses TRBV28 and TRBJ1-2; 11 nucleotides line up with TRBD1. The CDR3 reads CASSYSGTGGYGYTF. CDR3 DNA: TGTGCCAGCAGTTACTCCGGGACAGGGGGCTATGGCTACACCTTC.